This is a list of T cell receptor beta chains from one sample in a study of CD8+ T cells in alopecia areata. The assay was immunoSEQ multiplex PCR, and TCRdb's table has in-frame clones only and misses some. This table holds about 180,000 clones, approximately 49% found once. Specimen: CD8+ T cells sorted from blood, collected at week 52, from a patient treated with tofacitinib. The receptor set was obtained from a human donor with alopecia areata. Both conserved end residues are part of each CDR3. The D gene is left open where the match is weak. A clone size is listed for some rows: how often the clone was seen (once, few, many), or a class if it is expanded.

v_call: TRBV11-2; j_call: TRBJ1-1; d_call: NA; cdr3_length: 18; clone_size: NA; cdr3_aa: CASSLDKPRTLPRAEAFF; cdr3_nt: TGTGCCAGCAGCTTAGATAAACCCAGGACCCTCCCAAGGGCTGAAGCTTTCTTT
v_call: TRBV27; j_call: TRBJ2-3; d_call: NA; cdr3_length: 12; clone_size: NA; cdr3_aa: CASSFGRGTQYF; cdr3_nt: TGTGCCAGCAGTTTTGGAAGAGGCACGCAGTATTTT
v_call: TRBV5-4; j_call: TRBJ1-2; d_call: TRBD1; cdr3_length: 14; clone_size: NA; cdr3_aa: CASSLGDSFYGYTF; cdr3_nt: TGTGCCAGCAGCTTGGGGGACAGCTTCTATGGCTACACCTTC
v_call: TRBV29-1; j_call: TRBJ1-4; d_call: NA; cdr3_length: 13; clone_size: NA; cdr3_aa: CSAADRYNEKLFF; cdr3_nt: TGCAGCGCTGCGGACAGATATAATGAAAAACTGTTTTTT
v_call: TRBV6-5; j_call: TRBJ2-7; d_call: TRBD2; cdr3_length: 13; clone_size: NA; cdr3_aa: CASSFSGIHEQYF; cdr3_nt: TGTGCCAGCAGTTTTAGCGGGATCCACGAGCAGTACTTC
v_call: TRBV7-9; j_call: TRBJ1-2; d_call: TRBD1; cdr3_length: 14; clone_size: NA; cdr3_aa: CASSPSAGGNGYTF; cdr3_nt: TGTGCCAGCAGCCCGTCGGCAGGGGGAAATGGCTACACCTTC
v_call: TRBV13; j_call: TRBJ2-7; d_call: NA; cdr3_length: 13; clone_size: few; cdr3_aa: CASSLVAGGEQYF; cdr3_nt: TGTGCCAGCAGCTTAGTAGCAGGTGGCGAGCAGTACTTC
v_call: TRBV5-1; j_call: TRBJ2-1; d_call: NA; cdr3_length: 11; clone_size: once; cdr3_aa: CASNYSDEQFF; cdr3_nt: TGCGCCAGCAACTATAGCGATGAGCAGTTCTTC
v_call: TRBV5-1; j_call: TRBJ2-7; d_call: NA; cdr3_length: 14; clone_size: once; cdr3_aa: CASSLEGGYYEQYF; cdr3_nt: TGCGCCAGCAGCTTGGAGGGCGGCTACTACGAGCAGTACTTC
v_call: TRBV5-1; j_call: TRBJ2-5; d_call: NA; cdr3_length: 13; clone_size: NA; cdr3_aa: CASSLGQKETQYF; cdr3_nt: TGCGCCAGCAGCTTGGGGCAGAAAGAGACCCAGTACTTC
v_call: TRBV7-9; j_call: TRBJ1-1; d_call: NA; cdr3_length: 12; clone_size: NA; cdr3_aa: CASSELNTEAFF; cdr3_nt: TGTGCCAGCAGCGAGTTAAACACTGAAGCTTTCTTT
v_call: TRBV9; j_call: TRBJ2-5; d_call: TRBD1; cdr3_length: 15; clone_size: NA; cdr3_aa: CASSPPDRGLETQYF; cdr3_nt: TGTGCCAGCAGCCCCCCGGACAGGGGGCTAGAGACCCAGTACTTC
v_call: TRBV4-3; j_call: TRBJ1-6; d_call: NA; cdr3_length: 14; clone_size: NA; cdr3_aa: CASSQDQENSPLHF; cdr3_nt: TGCGCCAGCAGCCAAGATCAGGAAAATTCACCCCTCCACTTT
v_call: TRBV10-3; j_call: TRBJ2-3; d_call: TRBD2; cdr3_length: 15; clone_size: few; cdr3_aa: CAISGSGGGGDTQYF; cdr3_nt: TGTGCCATCAGTGGAAGTGGCGGGGGGGGAGATACGCAGTATTTT
v_call: TRBV7-8; j_call: TRBJ1-1; d_call: NA; cdr3_length: 13; clone_size: NA; cdr3_aa: CASHRGGNTEAFF; cdr3_nt: TGTGCCAGCCATAGGGGGGGAAATACTGAAGCTTTCTTT
v_call: TRBV27; j_call: TRBJ1-1; d_call: NA; cdr3_length: 13; clone_size: NA; cdr3_aa: CASSANWATEAFF; cdr3_nt: TGTGCCAGCAGTGCCAACTGGGCGACTGAAGCTTTCTTT
v_call: TRBV5-4; j_call: TRBJ2-4; d_call: NA; cdr3_length: 16; clone_size: NA; cdr3_aa: CASSDPGLGAKNIQYF; cdr3_nt: TGTGCCAGCAGCGATCCGGGACTCGGAGCCAAAAACATTCAGTACTTC
v_call: TRBV5-1; j_call: TRBJ1-1; d_call: NA; cdr3_length: 13; clone_size: few; cdr3_aa: CASSPTANTEAFF; cdr3_nt: TGCGCCAGCAGCCCGACAGCAAACACTGAAGCTTTCTTT
v_call: TRBV7-9; j_call: TRBJ2-7; d_call: NA; cdr3_length: 13; clone_size: NA; cdr3_aa: CASSLAGTYEQYF; cdr3_nt: TGTGCCAGCAGCTTAGCCGGGACCTACGAGCAGTACTTC
v_call: TRBV20-1; j_call: TRBJ2-1; d_call: TRBD2; cdr3_length: 11; clone_size: NA; cdr3_aa: CSVRGGNEQFF; cdr3_nt: TGCAGTGTCCGGGGGGGGAATGAGCAGTTCTTC
v_call: TRBV29-1; j_call: TRBJ1-2; d_call: NA; cdr3_length: 13; clone_size: NA; cdr3_aa: CSVERGDTYGYTF; cdr3_nt: TGCAGCGTTGAGAGAGGGGACACGTATGGCTACACCTTC
v_call: TRBV7-2; j_call: TRBJ1-2; d_call: NA; cdr3_length: 14; clone_size: NA; cdr3_aa: CASSLLTENYGYTF; cdr3_nt: TGTGCCAGCAGCTTACTGACAGAAAACTATGGCTACACCTTC
v_call: TRBV7-2; j_call: TRBJ1-4; d_call: NA; cdr3_length: 16; clone_size: NA; cdr3_aa: CASSLYGGLANEKLFF; cdr3_nt: TGTGCCAGCAGCTTGTACGGGGGGCTGGCTAATGAAAAACTGTTTTTT
v_call: TRBV29-1; j_call: TRBJ2-5; d_call: NA; cdr3_length: 12; clone_size: few; cdr3_aa: CSVYSSEETQYF; cdr3_nt: TGCAGCGTCTACAGCTCAGAAGAGACCCAGTACTTC
v_call: TRBV9; j_call: TRBJ2-7; d_call: NA; cdr3_length: 14; clone_size: NA; cdr3_aa: CASSVGGRTYEQYF; cdr3_nt: TGTGCCAGCAGCGTGGGTGGCCGCACCTACGAGCAGTACTTC
v_call: TRBV9; j_call: TRBJ1-1; d_call: NA; cdr3_length: 14; clone_size: NA; cdr3_aa: CASSLDGMNTEAFF; cdr3_nt: TGTGCCAGCAGCCTCGACGGCATGAACACTGAAGCTTTCTTT
v_call: TRBV7-9; j_call: TRBJ2-6; d_call: TRBD1; cdr3_length: 17; clone_size: NA; cdr3_aa: CASSPRTGGSGANVLTF; cdr3_nt: TGTGCCAGCAGCCCTCGGACAGGGGGCTCTGGGGCCAACGTCCTGACTTTC
v_call: TRBV7-9; j_call: TRBJ1-2; d_call: NA; cdr3_length: 14; clone_size: NA; cdr3_aa: CASSLGKGNYGYTF; cdr3_nt: TGTGCCAGCAGCTTAGGTAAAGGGAACTATGGCTACACCTTC
v_call: TRBV19; j_call: TRBJ2-2; d_call: NA; cdr3_length: 13; clone_size: few; cdr3_aa: CASSIDYSGELFF; cdr3_nt: TGTGCCAGTAGTATAGACTACAGCGGGGAGCTGTTTTTT
v_call: TRBV18; j_call: TRBJ2-3; d_call: NA; cdr3_length: 15; clone_size: NA; cdr3_aa: CASSPLFQTTDTQYF; cdr3_nt: TGTGCCAGCTCACCACTATTCCAGACCACAGATACGCAGTATTTT
v_call: TRBV7-9; j_call: TRBJ2-5; d_call: NA; cdr3_length: 14; clone_size: few; cdr3_aa: CASSLLGGQETQYF; cdr3_nt: TGTGCCAGCAGCTTACTGGGAGGCCAAGAGACCCAGTACTTC
v_call: TRBV30; j_call: TRBJ1-4; d_call: NA; cdr3_length: 17; clone_size: few; cdr3_aa: CAWSVRRGRIAPEKLFF; cdr3_nt: TGTGCCTGGAGTGTACGCAGGGGTCGAATTGCCCCTGAAAAACTGTTTTTT
v_call: TRBV5-1; j_call: TRBJ2-7; d_call: NA; cdr3_length: 13; clone_size: NA; cdr3_aa: CASSLGVNYEQYF; cdr3_nt: TGCGCCAGCAGCTTGGGAGTGAACTACGAGCAGTACTTC
v_call: TRBV29-1; j_call: TRBJ2-1; d_call: TRBD1; cdr3_length: 12; clone_size: NA; cdr3_aa: CSVEDLGQEQFF; cdr3_nt: TGCAGCGTTGAAGATTTGGGACAGGAGCAGTTCTTC
v_call: TRBV5-6; j_call: TRBJ2-3; d_call: NA; cdr3_length: 13; clone_size: few; cdr3_aa: CASSLRGGDTQYF; cdr3_nt: TGTGCCAGCAGCTTGCGGGGAGGAGATACGCAGTATTTT
v_call: TRBV9; j_call: TRBJ2-1; d_call: TRBD2; cdr3_length: 15; clone_size: NA; cdr3_aa: CASGITSGGDNEQFF; cdr3_nt: TGTGCCAGCGGAATTACTAGCGGGGGGGACAATGAGCAGTTCTTC
v_call: TRBV27; j_call: TRBJ1-6; d_call: NA; cdr3_length: 13; clone_size: NA; cdr3_aa: CASTSLGISPLHF; cdr3_nt: TGTGCCAGCACGAGTCTCGGAATTTCACCCCTCCACTTT
v_call: TRBV7-9; j_call: TRBJ2-3; d_call: NA; cdr3_length: 14; clone_size: NA; cdr3_aa: CASSPRRSTDTQYF; cdr3_nt: TGTGCCAGCAGCCCCAGAAGAAGCACAGATACGCAGTATTTT
v_call: TRBV4-1; j_call: TRBJ2-5; d_call: NA; cdr3_length: 15; clone_size: few; cdr3_aa: CASSQEGRYQETQYF; cdr3_nt: TGCGCCAGCAGCCAAGAGGGACGGTACCAAGAGACCCAGTACTTC
v_call: TRBV28; j_call: TRBJ1-5; d_call: NA; cdr3_length: 14; clone_size: NA; cdr3_aa: CASSPGGSNQPQHF; cdr3_nt: TGTGCCAGCAGTCCTGGAGGTAGCAATCAGCCCCAGCATTTT
v_call: TRBV5-6; j_call: TRBJ2-2; d_call: TRBD2; cdr3_length: 15; clone_size: NA; cdr3_aa: CASSLGAGGTGELFF; cdr3_nt: TGTGCCAGCAGCTTGGGAGCGGGGGGCACCGGGGAGCTGTTTTTT
v_call: TRBV6-5; j_call: TRBJ2-2; d_call: TRBD1; cdr3_length: 13; clone_size: few; cdr3_aa: CARNTGGTGELFF; cdr3_nt: TGTGCCCGTAATACAGGGGGCACCGGGGAGCTGTTTTTT
v_call: TRBV7-9; j_call: TRBJ2-1; d_call: NA; cdr3_length: 16; clone_size: NA; cdr3_aa: CASSFLQGRTYNEQFF; cdr3_nt: TGTGCCAGCAGCTTCTTGCAGGGTCGAACCTACAATGAGCAGTTCTTC
v_call: TRBV20-1; j_call: TRBJ1-1; d_call: NA; cdr3_length: 11; clone_size: NA; cdr3_aa: CSAYWASEAFF; cdr3_nt: TGCAGTGCTTACTGGGCTTCTGAAGCTTTCTTT
v_call: TRBV11-2; j_call: TRBJ2-7; d_call: TRBD1; cdr3_length: 15; clone_size: NA; cdr3_aa: CASSSVGTGVYEQYF; cdr3_nt: TGTGCCAGCAGCTCCGTGGGGACAGGGGTCTACGAGCAGTACTTC
v_call: TRBV6-6; j_call: TRBJ1-5; d_call: TRBD1; cdr3_length: 11; clone_size: NA; cdr3_aa: CATGTDQPQHF; cdr3_nt: TGTGCGACAGGGACTGATCAGCCCCAGCATTTT
v_call: TRBV2; j_call: TRBJ2-2; d_call: TRBD1; cdr3_length: 15; clone_size: few; cdr3_aa: CASTDREKSTGELFF; cdr3_nt: TGTGCCAGCACTGACAGGGAAAAAAGTACCGGGGAGCTGTTTTTT
v_call: TRBV5-4; j_call: TRBJ1-2; d_call: NA; cdr3_length: 14; clone_size: once; cdr3_aa: CASSLALGGSGYTF; cdr3_nt: TGTGCCAGCAGCTTGGCGTTGGGAGGCTCTGGCTACACCTTC
v_call: TRBV11-2; j_call: TRBJ2-7; d_call: NA; cdr3_length: 14; clone_size: few; cdr3_aa: CASSLESSSDEQYF; cdr3_nt: TGTGCCAGCAGCTTAGAGTCTAGCTCGGACGAGCAGTACTTC